Below are 5 T cell receptor beta chains sequenced from a single sample in a study of T cells in Graves' hyperthyroidism and ophthalmopathy. Amplification targeted TCR beta CDR3 regions from RNA transcripts. First-round RT-PCR of the TCR CDR3 relied on the HTBI primer set. TCRdb recomputed calls from the multiplex PCR reads with MiXCR, one row per CDR3 protein. The data hold 470,000 or so distinct CDR3 sequences, with around 20% observed a single time. The material sequenced was blood. Receptor source: a man between 18 and 29 years old with Graves' hyperthyroidism.

This clonotype was seen many times. The J gene is TRBJ2-7, the V gene TRBV4-2; D is ambiguous. The CDR3 is made up of 15 amino acids. CDR1 LGHNA and CDR2 YNFKEQ come from the germline V gene. V lost 1 base, J lost 2 bases, and 12 bases lay in between. The CDR3 region is CASSQGIAPAYEQYF. The CDR3 DNA reads TGTGCCAGCAGCCAAGGAATAGCACCGGCCTACGAGCAGTACTTC.

This rearrangement joins TRBV7-7 to TRBJ2-5; the D is unclear. Germline CDR1 reads SSHAT; CDR2 reads FNYEAQ (reference sequence). The CDR3 is made up of 15 amino acids. The V end lost 2 bases, the J end lost 0 bases, and 10 bases lay between the germline ends. CDR3 in amino acids: CASSLWTGYQETQYF. Here the CDR3 DNA reads TGTGCCAGCAGCTTATGGACCGGTTACCAAGAGACCCAGTACTTC.

At least ten counts were recorded for this clonotype. The J gene is TRBJ1-3, the V gene TRBV28; no definite D call. Trimming removed 7 bases from V and 0 bases from J, with 10 bases in between. CDR1 is MDHEN and CDR2 is SYDVKM in the germline V gene. This CDR3 contains 14 residues. CDR3 nucleotides: TGTGCCAGCACCCTACACAGCTCTGGAAACACCATATATTTT. It specifies CASTLHSSGNTIYF.

This clonotype was detected a few times. The genes are TRBV20-1 and TRBJ2-2; D is unclear. V lost 4 bases to trimming and J lost 5 bases, with 20 bases between them. The CDR3 has 16 residues. The germline gives CDR1 DFQATT, CDR2 SNEGSKA (reference sequence). The CDR3 sequence is CSAKVPGLPRTGELFF. The CDR3 DNA is TGCAGTGCTAAAGTCCCCGGGCTCCCCAGGACCGGGGAGCTGTTTTTT.

The rearrangement joins TRBV9 to TRBJ2-2; D is ambiguous. The CDR3 contains 15 residues. Per the germline V gene, CDR1 is SGDLS and CDR2 is YYNGEE. V was clipped by 0 bases and J by 2 bases, with 8 bases between them. The CDR3 sequence: CASSVDVSNTGELFF. The CDR3, as DNA: TGTGCCAGCAGCGTAGATGTCTCTAACACCGGGGAGCTGTTTTTT. Using reference TRBV9 and TRBJ2-2 for the parts outside the CDR3, the full variable domain is DSGVTQTPKHLITATGQRVTLRCSPRSGDLSVYWYQQSLDQGLQFLIQYYNGEERAKGNILERFSAQQFPDLHSELNLSSLELGDSALYFCASSVDVSNTGELFFGEGSRLTVL.